Sequencing of this T cell receptor (beta chain) was carried out in a study of shared clonotypes between healthy human individuals. J was trimmed by 10 bases and V by 0 bases; bases with no gene match: 1. Germline CDR1 GTSNPN, CDR2 SVGIG (reference sequence). The CDR3 has 12 residues. The method was immunoSEQ multiplex PCR; TCRdb's version includes in-frame clones alone and lacks a portion of them. Of about half a million clones in the sample, around 79% were seen once. The clonotype originates from a woman aged 40 to 49 in good health. Some clones in this sample may be carry-over from other donors' samples. The specimen was PBMCs. This chain links TRBV30 with TRBJ2-1; 9 bases align to TRBD2. CDR3 coding DNA: TGTGCCTGGAGTGTAGGACTAGCGGAGCAGTTCTTC. Its protein is CAWSVGLAEQFF.